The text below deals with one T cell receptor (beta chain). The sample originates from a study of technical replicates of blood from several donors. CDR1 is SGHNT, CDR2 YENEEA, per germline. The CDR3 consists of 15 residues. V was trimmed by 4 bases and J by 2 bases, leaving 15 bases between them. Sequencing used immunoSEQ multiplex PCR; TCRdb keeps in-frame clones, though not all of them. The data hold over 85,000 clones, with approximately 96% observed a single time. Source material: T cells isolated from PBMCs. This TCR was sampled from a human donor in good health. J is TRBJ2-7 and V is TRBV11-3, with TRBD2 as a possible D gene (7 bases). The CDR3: CASSSEGGLAYEQYF. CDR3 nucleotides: TGTGCCAGCAGCTCTGAGGGGGGGTTGGCCTACGAGCAGTACTTC.